Below are 17 T cell receptor beta chains sequenced from a single sample in a study of cytomegalovirus exposure and HLA in healthy donors. PCR was performed using 60 Vbeta and 13 Jbeta primers. TCRdb's table, derived via immunoSEQ multiplex PCR, lists solely in-frame clones and lacks some. There are under 200,000 clones in the sample; 80% to 85% occur only once, and roughly 1.9% lies in the top ten. Sequencing was performed on PBMCs. These receptors originate from a human donor in good health.

The V gene is TRBV5-4, the J gene TRBJ2-7, with D tentatively TRBD2 (6 bases). Trimming took 0 bases from V and 4 from J, leaving 20 bases between them. The CDR3 loop spans 17 amino acids. Germline V lookup: CDR1 SGHNT, CDR2 YYREEE (reference sequence). DNA for the CDR3: TGTGCCAGCAGCTTGGGGGGGATAGCGGCCGATTATTACGAGCAGTACTTC. Amino acids: CASSLGGIAADYYEQYF.

This chain joins TRBV9 and TRBJ2-5; 7 bases are shared with TRBD2. The ends lost 0 bases at V and 1 base at J; junction bases unmatched: 6. The CDR3 consists of 16 residues. The V gene's germline CDR1 is SGDLS and CDR2 YYNGEE. In DNA, the CDR3 is TGTGCCAGCAGCGTAGGAATCGCTAGCGGCCAAGAGACCCAGTACTTC. Protein sequence: CASSVGIASGQETQYF.

V usage is TRBV5-8 and J usage is TRBJ1-6; a weak D match, TRBD1 (5 bases). The V gene's germline CDR1 is SGHTS and CDR2 YDEGEE. CDR3 length: 13 amino acids. V lost 3 bases and J lost 7, with 8 bases in between. The CDR3: CASSSGLNSPLHF. CDR3 in DNA: TGTGCCAGCAGCTCGGGACTGAATTCACCCCTCCACTTT. The whole variable domain, remainder taken from reference TRBV5-8 and TRBJ1-6, is EAGVTQSPTHLIKTRGQQATLRCSPISGHTSVYWYQQALGLGLQFLLWYDEGEERNRGNFPPRFSGRQFPNYSSELNVNALELEDSALYLCASSSGLNSPLHFGNGTRLTVT.

V is TRBV5-1 and J is TRBJ2-5; tentative D call: TRBD1 (5 bases). V was cut by 1 base and J by 5 bases, with 12 bases left in between. Germline CDR1 reads SGHRS; CDR2 reads YFSETQ. CDR3 length: 14 residues. This CDR3 reads CASSLMGLLETQYF. The DNA for the CDR3 is TGCGCCAGCAGCTTGATGGGGCTGCTGGAGACCCAGTACTTC.

The chain couples TRBV6-5 to TRBJ2-7; weak D call: TRBD1 (6 bases). This CDR3 is 12 amino acids long. Trimming stripped 2 bases from V and 5 bases from J, with 7 bases between. Germline CDR1 and CDR2: MNHEY and SVGAGI. For the CDR3, the DNA is TGTGCCAGCAGTTACAACAGGGACGAGCAGTACTTC. The encoded protein is CASSYNRDEQYF.

This clone was seen a handful of times. This rearrangement joins TRBV9 to TRBJ1-1, with unresolved D. The CDR3 consists of 13 residues. The V end was cut by 4 bases, the J end by 3 bases, with 10 bases between. Germline V lookup: CDR1 SGDLS, CDR2 YYNGEE. CDR3 in amino acids: CASSYSRDTEAFF. CDR3 DNA: TGTGCCAGCAGCTATAGCCGGGACACTGAAGCTTTCTTT. Combining the CDR3 with reference TRBV9 and TRBJ1-1 gives the whole variable domain DSGVTQTPKHLITATGQRVTLRCSPRSGDLSVYWYQQSLDQGLQFLIQYYNGEERAKGNILERFSAQQFPDLHSELNLSSLELGDSALYFCASSYSRDTEAFFGQGTRLTVV.

This chain connects TRBV4-1 to TRBJ1-5, with 7 nucleotides matching TRBD1. Germline V gene sequence: CDR1 MGHRA, CDR2 YSYEKL. The length of the CDR3 is 15 residues. The trim removed 4 bases at V and 4 bases at J, leaving 7 bases unmatched. The DNA for the CDR3 is TGCGCCAGCAGCCTTTACCGGGACAGTAATCAGCCCCAGCATTTT. It is translated as CASSLYRDSNQPQHF.

The J gene is TRBJ2-3, the V gene TRBV5-1; 8 bases are shared with TRBD2. The V and J ends lost 1 base and 4 bases, in that order; junction bases with no gene match: 8. Looked up from germline, CDR1 is SGHRS and CDR2 is YFSETQ. The CDR3 spans 16 residues. CDR3 sequence (DNA): TGCGCCAGCAGCTTGATGCCGGGGGGGCCTGCAGATACGCAGTATTTT. This translates into CASSLMPGGPADTQYF.

The chain is built from TRBV7-8 and TRBJ2-7, with 8 positions matching TRBD2. Germline V gene sequence: CDR1 SGHVS, CDR2 FQNEAQ. The ends lost 5 bases at V and 0 bases at J; junction bases unmatched: 9. The CDR3 contains 16 residues. The CDR3 here is CASSPSLAGSSYEQYF. CDR3 sequence (DNA): TGTGCCAGCAGCCCAAGTTTAGCGGGGAGCTCCTACGAGCAGTACTTC.

The V gene is TRBV6-5, the J gene TRBJ1-1; TRBD1 agrees at 9 bases. The CDR3 extends over 13 amino acids. V was clipped by 6 bases and J by 4 bases; unmatched bases: 3. Germline V gene lookup returns CDR1 MNHEY and CDR2 SVGAGI. CDR3 in amino acids: CASRKTGGTEAFF. The CDR3 DNA sequence: TGTGCCAGCAGAAAGACAGGGGGCACTGAAGCTTTCTTT.

The CDR3 nucleotides are TGTGCCAGCACTACCCAGGGCCTAAATGAAAAACTGTTTTTT. It is translated as CASTTQGLNEKLFF. The genes are TRBV5-4 and TRBJ1-4; D perhaps matches TRBD1 (5 bases). The CDR3 runs 14 residues. CDR1 SGHNT and CDR2 YYREEE come from the germline V gene (reference sequence). Trimming removed 6 bases from V and 5 bases from J, with 14 bases in between. Full variable domain (rest looked up from reference TRBV5-4 and TRBJ1-4): ETGVTQSPTHLIKTRGQQVTLRCSSQSGHNTVSWYQQALGQGPQFIFQYYREEENGRGNFPPRFSGLQFPNYSSELNVNALELDDSALYLCASTTQGLNEKLFFGSGTQLSVL.

This clone came up a few times. The V and J genes are TRBV7-9 and TRBJ2-3; 11 bases are a match to TRBD2. The CDR3 is 13 amino acids. The V gene's germline CDR1 is SEHNR and CDR2 FQNEAQ (reference sequence). Trimming took 11 bases from V and 4 from J; bases not matched to a gene: 5. In DNA form, the CDR3 reads TGTGCCTCGCTAGCGGGGGGTTCAGATACGCAGTATTTT. The encoded protein is CASLAGGSDTQYF.

The V gene is TRBV5-1, the J gene TRBJ2-1; D is undetermined. The CDR3 loop spans 11 amino acids. Germline values: CDR1 SGHRS, CDR2 YFSETQ. With 0 bases removed from V and 9 bases from J, the gap between germline ends came to 4 bases. The CDR3 DNA is TGCGCCAGCAGCTTGGGGCCTGAGCAGTTCTTC. Translation gives CASSLGPEQFF.

This chain's CDR3 is CASSYSLPGSGLQYF. The CDR3 bases are TGTGCCAGCAGTTACTCACTCCCGGGGAGTGGGCTACAGTACTTC. This chain links TRBV6-5 with TRBJ2-5; maybe TRBD2 (5 bases). V lost 0 bases, J lost 11 bases, and 19 bases lay in between. The CDR3 extends over 15 amino acids. Germline V gene sequence: CDR1 MNHEY, CDR2 SVGAGI.

This rearrangement joins TRBV27 to TRBJ1-2, with 9 bases aligning to TRBD1. The germline V gene has CDR1 MNHEY and CDR2 SMNVEV (reference sequence). J lost 4 bases, V lost 8 bases, and 14 bases had no gene match. The CDR3 is made up of 16 amino acids. The CDR3 bases are TGTGCCAGCCGCTCCCCTCGGGACAGGGCCGTCTATGGCTACACCTTC. This translates into CASRSPRDRAVYGYTF.

This chain connects TRBV7-5 to TRBJ1-1; the table calls TRBD1, which could not be checked here. TRBV7-5 is listed as a pseudogene. The CDR3 sequence is 15 residues long. The CDR3 region has the DNA TGTGCCAGAAGCTTAACAAGTACAGGAAACACTGAAGCTTTCTTT. The encoded protein is CARSLTSTGNTEAFF.

On this clone: Compared with germline, one end of the junction differs, possibly owing to a read error. The V gene is TRBV11-3, the J gene TRBJ1-3, with D unclear. The CDR3 sequence is 15 residues long. Germline CDR1 reads SGHNT; CDR2 reads YENEEA. The CDR3 nucleotides are TGTGCCTGCAGTCAATTCCGGGTAACTGGAAACACCATATATTTT. It translates to CACSQFRVTGNTIYF.